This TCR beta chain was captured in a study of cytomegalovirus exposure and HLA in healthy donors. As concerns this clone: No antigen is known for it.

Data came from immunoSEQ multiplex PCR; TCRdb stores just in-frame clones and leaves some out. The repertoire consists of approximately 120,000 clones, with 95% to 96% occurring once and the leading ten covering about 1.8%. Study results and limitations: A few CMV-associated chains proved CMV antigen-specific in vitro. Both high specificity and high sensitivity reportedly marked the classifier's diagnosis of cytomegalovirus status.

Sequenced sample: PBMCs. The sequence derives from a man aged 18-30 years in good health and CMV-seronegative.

The CDR3 region is CASSLSSGRAGEQFF. The CDR3 coding sequence is TGTGCCAGCAGTCTTTCTAGCGGGAGGGCCGGTGAGCAGTTCTTC. This chain uses TRBV27 with TRBJ2-1; the match to TRBD2 covers 12 bases. The CDR3 extends over 15 amino acids. Germline assignment: CDR1 MNHEY and CDR2 SMNVEV (reference sequence). Trimming at V came to 5 bases and at J to 9 bases, leaving 8 bases not matched to a gene.